This paragraph reports one TCR beta chain. The antigen this receptor binds is unknown. The record has no base qualities; no much larger clone is one base away. This specimen belongs to a study of OX40 agonist ivuxolimab in advanced cancers. Looking at the study overall: Ivuxolimab was an agonistic, fully human IgG2 monoclonal antibody directed against OX40 (CD134), a costimulatory receptor. Peripheral TCRbeta sequencing was intended to test whether TCR sequence diversity was altered and clonal T-cell expansion was caused by ivuxolimab. Of the approximately 50 dose-escalation patients, hepatocellular carcinoma was present in roughly 19, melanoma in around 15, renal cell carcinoma in 9 and head and neck cancer in 9. Three dose-escalation patients achieved partial responses, one with hepatocellular carcinoma and two with cutaneous melanoma. The monotherapy dose-escalation portion (N ≈ 52 patients) of the phase I ivuxolimab trial is reported in the paper. Patients were allowed to have had prior anti-PD-1, anti-PD-L1 or anti-CTLA-4 therapy, and 30% to 50% of the dose-escalation patients had previously received checkpoint inhibitors. Intravenous ivuxolimab was administered to patients every 2 weeks at six dose levels: 0.01, 0.1, 0.3, 1.5, 3 and 10 mg/kg. The dose-escalation cohort was around 83% male with a mean age of approximately 60 years, ranging from roughly 20 to 85.

The trial excluded patients who had a history of autoimmune disease or who were on systemic immunosuppression. Peripheral blood for TCR sequencing was collected from all dose cohorts at baseline, on cycle 4 day 1, and on cycle 7 day 1. The samples were taken from a phase I, first-in-human, multicenter, open-label dose-escalation trial of ivuxolimab. The trial enrolled adults with locally advanced or metastatic head and neck squamous cell, hepatocellular, melanoma or renal cell carcinoma. Before TCR sequencing, CD4+ and CD8+ T cells were separately sorted from peripheral blood. In the germline V gene (reference sequence), CDR1 corresponds to MNHNY and CDR2 to SVGAGI. Unmatched junction bases come to 3, with V trimmed by 0 bases and J by 4 bases. The CDR3, from cysteine to phenylalanine, totals 16 residues. CDR3 DNA only is kept here, 48 bases in frame from base 1. Broader findings and caveats from the paper: At doses from 0.1 to 3.0 mg/kg, clonal expansion was seen in both CD4+ and CD8+ blood T cells between baseline and week 6. Low levels of normalized T-cell clonal expansion were also seen in some nonresponding patients. The antigen specificity of the peripheral T cells that underwent clonal expansion was not determined. Partial responders in the 0.1-3.0 mg/kg groups had among the lowest normalized peripheral clonal expansion, especially among CD8+ T cells. After ivuxolimab, expanded clones were on average more numerous among CD8+ T cells than among CD4+ T cells.

Genomic DNA was extracted from sorted cells for sequencing of the TCRbeta CDR3 region. TCRbeta CDR3 regions were sequenced using the immunoSEQ Assay. TCRdb mirrors the immuneACCESS table, restricted to in-frame sequences. Some clones are absent from its copies; in checked studies, under half trace to an unresolved V gene, and the reason for the others is unknown. Across this sample there are about 83,000 clones, with less than 85% seen only once. The ten top clones hold roughly 6.6% of the sample. This receptor was obtained from an adult with an advanced solid tumor such as melanoma, head and neck, liver or kidney cancer. Rearrangement joined TRBV6-6 to TRBJ2-1; 10 bases in between match TRBD2. The sequences come from CD4+ or CD8+ T cells sorted from blood, collected in a trial of the OX40 agonist ivuxolimab. The bases are TGTGCCAGCAGTTACTCGGCTAGCGGGAGTTACAATGAGCAGTTCTTC. It is translated as CASSYSASGSYNEQFF.